The clone carrying this T cell receptor beta chain was seen once. Antigen specificity is unknown. This entry belongs to a study of Ad26.COV2.S vaccination and SARS-CoV-2 variants. The study's findings and limits: The breadth of spike-specific CD8+ and CD4+ T cell responses after vaccination was reportedly substantial. Vaccine recipients posted higher spike-specific TCR breadth than their placebo counterparts.

This table comes from immunoSEQ multiplex PCR, and its TCRdb copy is limited to in-frame clones, with some not included. The table has roughly 100,000 clones, less than 85% seen once. This CDR3 spans 14 amino acids. Trimming shortened V by 0 bases and J by 1 base, and 6 bases separated the two germline ends. Germline CDR1 reads MNHNS; CDR2 reads SASEGT. The source of this sequence is a human donor who had recovered from COVID-19. The chain combines TRBV6-1 with TRBJ2-5; D unclear. The source material was peripheral blood, sampled after recovery from COVID-19. CDR3 DNA sequence: TGTGCCAGCAGTGAAGCTTTGATCCAAGAGACCCAGTACTTC. It encodes CASSEALIQETQYF.